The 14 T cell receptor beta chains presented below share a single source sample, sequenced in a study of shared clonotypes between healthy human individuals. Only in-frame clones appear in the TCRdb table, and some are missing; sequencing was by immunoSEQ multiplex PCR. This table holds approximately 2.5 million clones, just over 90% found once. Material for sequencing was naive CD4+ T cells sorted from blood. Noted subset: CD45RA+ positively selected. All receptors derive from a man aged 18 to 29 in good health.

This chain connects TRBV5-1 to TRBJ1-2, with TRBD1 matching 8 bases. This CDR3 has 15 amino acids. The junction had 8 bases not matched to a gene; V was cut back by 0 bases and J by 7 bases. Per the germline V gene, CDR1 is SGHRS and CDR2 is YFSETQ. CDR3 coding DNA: TGCGCCAGCAGCTTGGGGCAGGGGGCTTATAGTGGCTACACCTTC. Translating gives CASSLGQGAYSGYTF.

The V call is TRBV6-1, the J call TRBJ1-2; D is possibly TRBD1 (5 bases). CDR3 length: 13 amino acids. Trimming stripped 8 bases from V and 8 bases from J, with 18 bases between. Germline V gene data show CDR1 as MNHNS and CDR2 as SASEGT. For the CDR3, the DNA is TGTGCCAGCGGCGTGGGGGGGGGATCCGGCTACACCTTC. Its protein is CASGVGGGSGYTF.

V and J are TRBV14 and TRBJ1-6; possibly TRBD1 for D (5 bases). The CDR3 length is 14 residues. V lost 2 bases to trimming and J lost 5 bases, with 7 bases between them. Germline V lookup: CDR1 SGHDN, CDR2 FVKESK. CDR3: CASSQLTDNSPLHF. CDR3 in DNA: TGTGCCAGCAGCCAACTGACAGATAATTCACCCCTCCACTTT.

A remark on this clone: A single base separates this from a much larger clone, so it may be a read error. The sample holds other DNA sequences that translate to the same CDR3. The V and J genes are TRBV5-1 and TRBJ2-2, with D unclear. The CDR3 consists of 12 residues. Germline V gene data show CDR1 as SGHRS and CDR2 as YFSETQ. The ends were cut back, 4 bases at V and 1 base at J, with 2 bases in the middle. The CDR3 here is CASSVNTGELFF. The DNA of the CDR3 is TGCGCCAGCAGCGTGAACACCGGGGAGCTGTTTTTT.

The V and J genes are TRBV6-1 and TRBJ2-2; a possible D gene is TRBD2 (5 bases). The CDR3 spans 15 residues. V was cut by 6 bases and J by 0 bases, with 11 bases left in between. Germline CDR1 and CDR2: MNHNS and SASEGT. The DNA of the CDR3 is TGTGCCAGCAGCGTGACTACCTCGAACACCGGGGAGCTGTTTTTT. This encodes CASSVTTSNTGELFF.

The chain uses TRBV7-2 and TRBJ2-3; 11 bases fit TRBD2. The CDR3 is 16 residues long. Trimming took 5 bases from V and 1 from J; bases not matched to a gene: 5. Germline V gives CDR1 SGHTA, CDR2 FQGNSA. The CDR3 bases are TGTGCCAGCAGCCTGACTAGCGGGACGCGCACAGATACGCAGTATTTT. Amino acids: CASSLTSGTRTDTQYF.

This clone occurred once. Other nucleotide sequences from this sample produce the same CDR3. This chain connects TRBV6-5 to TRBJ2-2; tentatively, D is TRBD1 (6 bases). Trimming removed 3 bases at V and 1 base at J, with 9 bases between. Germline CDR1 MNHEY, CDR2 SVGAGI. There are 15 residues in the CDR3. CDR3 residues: CASSYLGQNTGELFF. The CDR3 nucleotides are TGTGCCAGCAGTTATTTGGGACAGAACACCGGGGAGCTGTTTTTT.

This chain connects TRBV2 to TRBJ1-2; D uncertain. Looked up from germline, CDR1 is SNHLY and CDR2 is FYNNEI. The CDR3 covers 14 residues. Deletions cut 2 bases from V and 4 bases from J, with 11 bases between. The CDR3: CASSETGRFYGYTF. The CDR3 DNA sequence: TGTGCCAGCAGTGAAACGGGCAGGTTCTATGGCTACACCTTC. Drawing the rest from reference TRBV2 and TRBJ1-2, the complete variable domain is EPEVTQTPSHQVTQMGQEVILRCVPISNHLYFYWYRQILGQKVEFLVSFYNNEISEKSEIFDDQFSVERPDGSNFTLKIRSTKLEDSAMYFCASSETGRFYGYTFGSGTRLTVV.

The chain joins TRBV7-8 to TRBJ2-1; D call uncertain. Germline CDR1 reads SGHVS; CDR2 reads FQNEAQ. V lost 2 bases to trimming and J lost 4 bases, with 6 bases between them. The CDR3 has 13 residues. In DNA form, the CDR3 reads TGTGCCAGCAGCTTATCAGGTTACAATGAGCAGTTCTTC. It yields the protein CASSLSGYNEQFF.

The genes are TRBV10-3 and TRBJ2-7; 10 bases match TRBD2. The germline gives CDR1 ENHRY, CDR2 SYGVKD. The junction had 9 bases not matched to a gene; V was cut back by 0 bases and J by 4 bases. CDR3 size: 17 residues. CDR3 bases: TGTGCCATCAGTGAGTCGGGGGAGCGGGAGGGCCGGTACGAGCAGTACTTC. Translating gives CAISESGEREGRYEQYF.

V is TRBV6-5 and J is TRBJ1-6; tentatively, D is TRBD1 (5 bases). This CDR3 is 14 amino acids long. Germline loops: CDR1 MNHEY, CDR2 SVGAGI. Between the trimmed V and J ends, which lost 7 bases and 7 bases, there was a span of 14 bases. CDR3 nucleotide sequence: TGTGCCAGCATGCGGGGCAGATTGAATTCACCCCTCCACTTT. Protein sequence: CASMRGRLNSPLHF.

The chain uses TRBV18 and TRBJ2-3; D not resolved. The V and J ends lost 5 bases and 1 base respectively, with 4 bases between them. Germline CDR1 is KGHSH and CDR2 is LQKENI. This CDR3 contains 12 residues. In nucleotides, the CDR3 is TGTGCCAGCTCAACTCGCACAGATACGCAGTATTTT. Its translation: CASSTRTDTQYF.

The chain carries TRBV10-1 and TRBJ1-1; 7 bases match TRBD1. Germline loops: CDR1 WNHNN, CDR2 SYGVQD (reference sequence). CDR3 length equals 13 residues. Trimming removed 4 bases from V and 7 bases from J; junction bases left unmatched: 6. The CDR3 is CASSAQGVGEAFF. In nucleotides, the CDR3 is TGCGCCAGCAGTGCCCAGGGGGTGGGTGAAGCTTTCTTT.

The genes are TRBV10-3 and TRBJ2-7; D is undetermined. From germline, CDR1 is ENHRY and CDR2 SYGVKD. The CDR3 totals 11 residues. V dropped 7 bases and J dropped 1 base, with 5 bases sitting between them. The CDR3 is CAITLSYEQYF. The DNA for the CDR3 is TGTGCCATCACCCTGTCCTACGAGCAGTACTTC.